This entry is about one TCR beta chain. The target antigen is unknown. Each patient came to thyroid surgery without any prior treatment (of any kind). These data belong to a study of metastatic and nonmetastatic thyroid tumors. Study details: It was across blood and tumor or nodule tissue from malignant and benign thyroid patients that repertoires were compared.

In the authors' workflow: In papillary thyroid cancer, a distant-metastasis classifier was built using CDR3 differences across clinicopathological groups. TCRdb re-analyzed the PCR reads using MiXCR. These V and J calls rely on TCRdb rather than the paper's analysis. The sample includes about 40,000 clones, 9.5% to 12% of them seen just once. This CDR3 is 15 amino acids long. Unmatched junction bases numbered 7, after V lost 0 bases and J lost 10 bases. Looked up from germline, CDR1 is SGHDT and CDR2 is YYEEEE. Whole-study results and caveats: As reported, TCR beta diversity in blood and tumor was significantly higher in malignant thyroid tumors than in benign nodules.

The V gene is TRBV5-6, the J gene TRBJ1-6; TRBD1 agrees at 7 bases. Source material: blood. The TCR originated in a female donor with papillary thyroid cancer or a benign thyroid nodule (not recorded which). Some clones in this sample may be carry-over from other donors' samples. DNA for the CDR3: TGTGCCAGCAGCTTGGTACCAGGGGGAGACTCACCCCTCCACTTT. Its translation is CASSLVPGGDSPLHF.